This paragraph reports one T cell receptor (beta chain). The identical CDR3 is also encoded by other nucleotide sequences in the sample. In the source study's methods: Amplification of reference gene primers was used by the study to estimate nucleated cell counts. Using immunoSEQ multiplex PCR, the repertoire was profiled, and TCRdb retains in-frame clones only, with some absent. V and J calls and clone size are copied from that table; D and trimming were computed from the DNA. The top ten hold 0.7% to 0.9% of the sample, which has 250,000 to 350,000 clones, around 89% seen once. The record originates from a study of blood T cell repertoires in COVID-19. As for the study in general: The samples span acute and convalescent COVID-19 from the United States, Italy and Spain. The cDNA or gDNA used as material had been derived from T cells, B-cell-depleted T cells, or PBMCs.

The germline V and J ends were trimmed by 0 bases and 6 bases, with 6 bases remaining between them. Per germline, CDR1 MNHEY and CDR2 SMNVEV (reference sequence). This CDR3 spans 12 amino acids. V gene TRBV27 combines with J gene TRBJ2-7, with D perhaps TRBD2 (6 bases). Sequenced: peripheral blood. The source is a man aged 30 to 39 with acute or convalescent COVID-19. DNA of the CDR3: TGTGCCAGCAGTTTATCGGGGGGCGAGCAGTACTTC. Translation gives CASSLSGGEQYF.